This section outlines one T cell receptor beta chain sequence together with its context. Per the original methods: Reference gene primer amplification gave nucleated cell count estimates. Sequencing was performed with immunoSEQ multiplex PCR; in TCRdb, only in-frame clones are kept and a portion is missing. Clone size and V and J calls were adopted from that table, with D and trimming inferred from the DNA. The repertoire includes about 280,000 clones, under 90% of them detected once, and 7.5% to 10% sits in the top ten. The data are from a study of blood T cell repertoires in COVID-19. The J segment lost 6 bases and the V segment lost 0 bases, leaving 0 bases of the junction unmatched. In germline, CDR1 is MNHEY, CDR2 SMNVEV (reference sequence). The CDR3 consists of 13 residues.

This chain links TRBV27 with TRBJ1-2, with 8 bases fitting TRBD1. This TCR was recovered from a woman in her forties or fifties who had recovered from COVID-19. Material for sequencing was peripheral blood. The CDR3 DNA is TGTGCCAGCAGTTTATCGGGACAGGATGGCTACACCTTC. Translation: CASSLSGQDGYTF.